Each of the 26 T cell receptor beta chains below was sequenced from the same sample in a study of response to subunit inactivated influenza vaccine. From the RT-PCR reads, TCRdb called clonotypes with MiXCR, one entry per CDR3 protein. The sample includes hundreds of thousands of distinct CDR3 sequences, roughly 8.2% of them seen just once. The specimen comprised PBMCs from blood, sampled less than 30 months after vaccination. Receptors were obtained from a man between 50 and 75 years old who received an inactivated influenza vaccine.

The chain links TRBV29-1 to TRBJ2-1; 9 bases fit TRBD1. After removal of 3 bases from V and 4 bases from J, the junction contained 7 bases not matched to a gene. This CDR3 has 15 residues. Germline V lookup: CDR1 SQVTM, CDR2 ANQGSEA. For the CDR3, the DNA is TGCAGCGTTGAGAGCCGGGACAGGGCATACAATGAGCAGTTCTTC. Its translation: CSVESRDRAYNEQFF.

The genes are TRBV30 and TRBJ1-2, with 8 nucleotides matching TRBD1. CDR1 and CDR2 (germline): GTSNPN, SVGIG (reference sequence). This CDR3 contains 15 residues. The V segment lost 0 bases and the J segment 4 bases; nucleotides outside the gene matches: 7. This chain's CDR3 is CAWSVQGATLYGYTF. CDR3 sequence (DNA): TGTGCCTGGAGTGTGCAGGGGGCGACGCTCTATGGCTACACCTTC.

J is TRBJ2-5 and V is TRBV5-5; 8 nucleotides agree with TRBD1. This CDR3 is 15 amino acids long. Trimming removed 2 bases from V and 4 bases from J; junction bases left unmatched: 7. Germline assignment: CDR1 SGHKS and CDR2 YYEKEE (reference sequence). Written as DNA, the CDR3 is TGTGCCAGCAGCTTAGACGGCAGGGGGCGAGAGACCCAGTACTTC. Residues: CASSLDGRGRETQYF.

This sequence joins TRBV10-3 and TRBJ2-1; 9 nucleotides align to TRBD2. CDR3 length equals 16 residues. The ends lost 6 bases at V and 6 bases at J; junction bases unmatched: 12. In germline, CDR1 is ENHRY, CDR2 SYGVKD. CDR3 nucleotides: TGTGCCATCAGCTCAACCCTTAGCGGGGGAGTCAATGAGCAGTTCTTC. Amino acid sequence: CAISSTLSGGVNEQFF.

This clonotype was recorded many times. This rearrangement joins TRBV5-4 to TRBJ1-4; 9 positions agree with TRBD1. V lost 4 bases and J lost 6; bases outside the gene matches: 4. The CDR3 loop spans 14 amino acids. The germline V gene has CDR1 SGHNT and CDR2 YYREEE (reference sequence). The CDR3 nucleotides are TGTGCCAGCAGCGGGACAGGGACGGATGAAAAACTGTTTTTT. The encoded protein is CASSGTGTDEKLFF.

This clonotype was observed a few times. The chain has TRBV7-9 and TRBJ2-3, with unresolved D. The length of the CDR3 is 15 residues. Germline V lookup: CDR1 SEHNR, CDR2 FQNEAQ (reference sequence). The V end lost 1 base, the J end lost 1 base, and 9 bases lay between the germline ends. This CDR3 is CASSLGGAGTDTQYF. The CDR3 nucleotides are TGTGCCAGCAGCTTAGGAGGCGCCGGCACAGATACGCAGTATTTT.

This clonotype was counted a few times. The chain joins TRBV6-2 or TRBV6-3 to TRBJ2-6; D remains unclear. Trimming took off 3 bases at V and 2 bases at J, with 5 bases between the two ends. Germline V CDR1 and CDR2: MNHEY, SVGEGT. There are 14 residues in the CDR3. Here the CDR3 reads CASSYRPGANVLTF. CDR3 coding DNA: TGTGCCAGCAGTTATCGTCCTGGGGCCAACGTCCTGACTTTC.

This clonotype was observed many times. The chain couples TRBV5-1 to TRBJ1-1; D remains ambiguous. The CDR3 runs to 16 residues. V was cut by 0 bases and J by 1 base, with 13 bases left in between. Per germline, CDR1 SGHRS and CDR2 YFSETQ. CDR3 region: CASSLVAGTKNTEAFF. CDR3 coding DNA: TGCGCCAGCAGCTTGGTAGCAGGTACCAAGAACACTGAAGCTTTCTTT.

This clonotype was counted ten times or more. The gene calls are TRBV24-1 and TRBJ2-1, with TRBD1 matching over 8 bases. The CDR3 has 15 residues. The J segment lost 11 bases and the V segment lost 0 bases, leaving 8 bases of the junction unmatched. Germline V gene lookup returns CDR1 KGHDR and CDR2 SFDVKD. The CDR3 coding sequence is TGTGCCACCAGTGATTTGCAAATCGGACAGGGCCAGCAGTTCTTC. It specifies CATSDLQIGQGQQFF.

This clonotype was detected ten times or more. The V call is TRBV12-3 or TRBV12-4, the J call TRBJ2-2; no clear D. V was trimmed by 2 bases and J by 7 bases, leaving 2 bases between them. This CDR3 spans 11 amino acids. The CDR3 protein is CASSLHGELFF. The CDR3, as DNA: TGTGCCAGCAGTTTACACGGGGAGCTGTTTTTT.

V usage is TRBV6-5 and J usage is TRBJ2-2, with 10 bases matching TRBD1. The CDR3 contains 17 residues. Unmatched junction bases numbered 7, after V lost 6 bases and J lost 0 bases. From germline, CDR1 is MNHEY and CDR2 SVGAGI. CDR3 loop: CASRTGQGGTNTGELFF. The CDR3 nucleotides read TGTGCCAGCAGGACAGGACAGGGGGGGACGAACACCGGGGAGCTGTTTTTT.

The chain couples TRBV12-3 or TRBV12-4 to TRBJ2-7; TRBD1 might be the D (6 bases). V was shortened by 7 bases and J by 9 bases, with 19 bases between the two germline ends. The CDR3 runs 13 residues. The CDR3 is CASTLASPGVQYF. The DNA for the CDR3 is TGTGCCAGCACCCTCGCCTCCCCAGGGGTGCAGTACTTC.

This clonotype turned up a few times. The V gene is TRBV6-2 or TRBV6-3, the J gene TRBJ2-3, with D possibly matching TRBD2 (6 bases). The germline CDR1 and CDR2 sequences are MNHEY and SVGEGT. V lost 8 bases and J 6 bases, leaving 30 bases between the germline ends. CDR3 size: 18 residues. CDR3 loop: CASGKFGGFFLGGDTQYF. Written as DNA, the CDR3 is TGTGCCAGCGGAAAGTTCGGGGGTTTCTTCTTGGGCGGCGATACGCAGTATTTT.

The chain employs TRBV7-9 and TRBJ1-6, with 8 nucleotides matching TRBD1. Germline lookup yields CDR1 SEHNR and CDR2 FQNEAQ (reference sequence). This CDR3 spans 15 amino acids. V dropped 5 bases and J dropped 9; count of bases not matched to a gene: 9. This CDR3 is CASSMDRAAGSPLHF. The CDR3 DNA reads TGTGCCAGCAGCATGGACAGGGCAGCCGGTTCACCCCTCCACTTT.

The rearrangement uses TRBV28 and TRBJ2-7, with 11 bases aligning to TRBD1. Germline V lookup: CDR1 MDHEN, CDR2 SYDVKM. The CDR3 runs to 14 residues. J was trimmed by 3 bases and V by 8 bases; bases with no gene match: 6. The chain's CDR3 is CASHTGTGGYEQYF. The DNA of the CDR3 is TGTGCCAGCCACACCGGGACAGGGGGCTACGAGCAGTACTTC.

This clonotype has at least ten counts. The V call is TRBV29-1, the J call TRBJ1-4; 7 nucleotides match TRBD1. V was clipped by 7 bases and J by 3 bases; unmatched bases: 5. From germline, CDR1 is SQVTM and CDR2 ANQGSEA. CDR3 length equals 13 residues. The CDR3 reads CSAEGASNEKLFF. The CDR3 DNA reads TGCAGCGCCGAGGGGGCCTCTAATGAAAAACTGTTTTTT.

The V call is TRBV4-2, the J call TRBJ2-3, with D hard to call. CDR3 length equals 16 residues. Trimming left V 0 bases short and J 2 bases short, with 12 bases between. Germline CDR1 and CDR2: LGHNA and YNFKEQ. This CDR3 reads CASSQDFWRTTDTQYF. CDR3 DNA sequence: TGTGCCAGCAGCCAAGATTTTTGGAGAACCACAGATACGCAGTATTTT.

This chain joins TRBV5-3 and TRBJ2-1; D remains ambiguous. TRBV5-3 is treated as an ORF (open reading frame) with a function not yet certain. V was pared by 9 bases and J by 2 bases, with 24 bases between. CDR3 length: 17 residues. The CDR3 region is CAMGLGVLGRTYNEQFF. CDR3 DNA: TGTGCCATGGGCCTTGGGGTCTTGGGCAGAACCTACAATGAGCAGTTCTTC.

There are many counts of this clonotype. This chain joins TRBV20-1 and TRBJ1-3; D is possibly TRBD1 (6 bases). Trimming took off 0 bases at V and 2 bases at J, with 11 bases between the two ends. CDR1 and CDR2 from the germline V gene are DFQATT and SNEGSKA (reference sequence). This CDR3 spans 15 amino acids. The CDR3 nucleotides read TGCAGTGCTAGAGATCCCACAGGGCCTGGAAACACCATATATTTT. This sequence encodes CSARDPTGPGNTIYF.

V usage is TRBV20-1 and J usage is TRBJ2-2; TRBD2 aligns across 11 bases. Germline trimming cut 1 base from V and 7 bases from J; bases unmatched to any gene: 8. Germline loops: CDR1 DFQATT, CDR2 SNEGSKA (reference sequence). This CDR3 contains 16 residues. The CDR3 reads CSARAFSGGDFGELFF. The CDR3 region has the DNA TGCAGTGCTAGAGCTTTTAGCGGGGGGGATTTCGGGGAGCTGTTTTTT.

This clonotype was detected ten times or more. The V and J genes are TRBV10-3 and TRBJ2-7, with 14 positions matching TRBD2. Germline V gives CDR1 ENHRY, CDR2 SYGVKD. With V trimmed by 6 bases and J by 2 bases, 9 bases remained unmatched. This CDR3 is built from 17 residues. The CDR3 spells CAIRRGLAGGGTYEQYF. DNA for the CDR3: TGTGCCATCAGGAGAGGACTAGCGGGAGGAGGTACCTACGAGCAGTACTTC.

V usage is TRBV10-3 and J usage is TRBJ2-3; 14 bases fit TRBD2. J gave up 0 bases and V 6 bases, and 8 bases lay outside the gene matches. Per the germline V gene, CDR1 is ENHRY and CDR2 is SYGVKD. The CDR3 runs 18 residues. CDR3 protein: CAIRPGLAGETSTDTQYF. As DNA, the CDR3 is TGTGCCATCAGACCGGGACTAGCGGGAGAGACTAGCACAGATACGCAGTATTTT.

The V and J genes are TRBV18 and TRBJ1-6; D call uncertain. The CDR3 loop spans 13 amino acids. The ends were cut back, 5 bases at V and 7 bases at J, with 9 bases in the middle. CDR1 and CDR2 from the germline V gene are KGHSH and LQKENI. Written as DNA, the CDR3 is TGTGCCAGCTCAGAGAACAGCAATTCACCCCTCCACTTT. Its protein product is CASSENSNSPLHF.

This clonotype was recorded many times. The chain carries TRBV7-8 and TRBJ1-6, with 7 bases that match TRBD1. Germline V lookup: CDR1 SGHVS, CDR2 FQNEAQ. The length of the CDR3 is 23 residues. Trimming cost V 3 bases and J 0 bases; bases outside gene matches: 23. The CDR3 is CASSFGRVIGGPRMSSYNSPLHF. The DNA of the CDR3 is TGTGCCAGCAGCTTCGGGCGGGTTATAGGGGGCCCGCGTATGAGCTCCTATAATTCACCCCTCCACTTT.

The V call is TRBV6-2 or TRBV6-3, the J call TRBJ2-1; D is undetermined. Germline CDR1 MNHEY, CDR2 SVGEGT. The germline V and J ends were trimmed by 0 bases and 4 bases, with 4 bases remaining between them. This CDR3 contains 13 residues. Written as DNA, the CDR3 is TGTGCCAGCAGTTACTCGGGGTACAATGAGCAGTTCTTC. It codes for CASSYSGYNEQFF.

At least ten counts were recorded for this clonotype. This chain links TRBV20-1 with TRBJ1-2; no clear D gene. Germline loops: CDR1 DFQATT, CDR2 SNEGSKA (reference sequence). The CDR3 covers 13 residues. The V end lost 4 bases, the J end lost 2 bases, and 11 bases lay between the germline ends. The CDR3 loop is CSAISRANYGYTF. The CDR3 nucleotides read TGCAGTGCTATAAGCAGAGCAAACTATGGCTACACCTTC.